The rows below give T cell receptor beta chains drawn from one sample of a study of cytomegalovirus exposure and HLA in healthy donors. The data were produced by immunoSEQ multiplex PCR, yet TCRdb's version contains in-frame clones alone and is incomplete. The table has 150,000 to 200,000 clones, around a tenth seen once; the top ten hold 1% to 1.5%. The sequencing input was PBMCs. These receptors originate from a woman aged 25-40 years in good health and CMV-seropositive. Both conserved end residues are part of each CDR3. The D gene is left open where the match is weak. Expanded clones are given a class, and other clones once, few, many or no size at all.

J gene,clone size,D gene,V gene,CDR3 DNA,CDR3 protein
TRBJ2-7,NA,TRBD1,TRBV18,TGTGCCAGCTCACCGTCGGGACAGGGGCGCGAGCAGTACTTC,CASSPSGQGREQYF
TRBJ1-1,few,NA,TRBV19,TGTGCCACCCTACAGGGTTTTGGGAACACTGAAGCTTTCTTT,CATLQGFGNTEAFF
TRBJ2-7,NA,TRBD1,TRBV6-5,TGTGCCAGCAGTTCCGGACAGGGGGGGACCTACGAGCAGTACTTC,CASSSGQGGTYEQYF
TRBJ2-3,NA,NA,TRBV18,TGTGCCAGCTCACCACCGCGGGCGAGCACAGATACGCAGTATTTT,CASSPPRASTDTQYF
TRBJ2-1,few,NA,TRBV6-5,TGTGCCAGCAGTTACTCGGGGCGGACCCACAATGAGCAGTTCTTC,CASSYSGRTHNEQFF
TRBJ1-2,few,NA,TRBV6-1,TGTGCCAGCAGCCAGGGAGGGGTCCTCTATGGCTACACCTTC,CASSQGGVLYGYTF
TRBJ2-5,few,NA,TRBV7-6,TGTGCCAGCAGCGAGACTCCCCGCGAGGTAGAGACCCAGTACTTC,CASSETPREVETQYF
TRBJ2-7,NA,TRBD2,TRBV2,TGTGCCAGCAGTGGGACTAGCGGGAGGGCAGTCTACGAGCAGTACTTC,CASSGTSGRAVYEQYF
TRBJ2-7,NA,TRBD1,TRBV27,TGTGCCAGCAGTTTAGAAGGGAACAGGGGCTCCTACGAGCAGTACTTC,CASSLEGNRGSYEQYF
TRBJ2-7,few,NA,TRBV12-5,TGTGCTAGTGGTCTTGTCTACGAGCAGTACTTC,CASGLVYEQYF
TRBJ1-5,few,TRBD1,TRBV4-1,TGCGCCAGCAGCCCAATCTATAAGGGACAGGGATGGCCTCAGCCCCAGCATTTT,CASSPIYKGQGWPQPQHF
TRBJ2-2,NA,NA,TRBV5-1,TGCGCCAGCAGAAATAGGGCTAGCGAGAACACCGGGGAGCTGTTTTTT,CASRNRASENTGELFF
TRBJ1-1,many,NA,TRBV10-1,TGCGCCAGCAGCCAACAGTTGAACACTGAAGCTTTCTTT,CASSQQLNTEAFF
TRBJ2-3,NA,NA,TRBV5-6,TGTGCCAGCAGCTTGCTGAGTAGCACAGATACGCAGTATTTT,CASSLLSSTDTQYF
TRBJ1-1,few,NA,TRBV7-9,TGTGCCAGCAGCTTAGCGGGGGGTATTGAAGCTTTCTTT,CASSLAGGIEAFF
TRBJ2-5,NA,TRBD2,TRBV19,TGTGCCAGTAGTATTTGGACTAGCGGGGGAGAGACCCAGTACTTC,CASSIWTSGGETQYF
TRBJ1-5,NA,NA,TRBV19,TGTGCCAGTAGTATACCTAATCAGCCCCAGCATTTT,CASSIPNQPQHF
TRBJ1-5,few,TRBD1,TRBV4-1,TGCGCCAGCAGCCAAGCACAGGGGGTCCAGGTGAGCAATCAGCCCCAGCATTTT,CASSQAQGVQVSNQPQHF
TRBJ1-5,NA,NA,TRBV6-5,TGTGCCAGCAGTTACCGACCAGGGTACAATCAGCCCCAGCATTTT,CASSYRPGYNQPQHF
TRBJ2-7,NA,NA,TRBV29-1,TGCAGCGTTAAGGAGGGACGTTCCTACGAGCAGTACTTC,CSVKEGRSYEQYF
TRBJ2-7,few,NA,TRBV2,TGTGCCAGCAGTGTAGGGGGTAGGTTGAACTTC,CASSVGGRLNF
TRBJ2-5,few,TRBD1,TRBV19,TGTGCCAGTAGTATGGACAGGGCAGAGACCCAGTACTTC,CASSMDRAETQYF
TRBJ1-3,NA,TRBD1,TRBV30,TGTGCCTGGAGCACCACAGGGGGAAGGGCTGGAAACACCATATATTTT,CAWSTTGGRAGNTIYF
TRBJ2-7,NA,TRBD2,TRBV5-1,TGCGCCAGCAGCTGGAGGAGCGGGGACCTTTACGAGCAGTACTTC,CASSWRSGDLYEQYF
TRBJ2-2,few,NA,TRBV5-4,TGTGCCAGCAGCTTGACAGGGACGAACACCGGGGAGCTGTTTTTT,CASSLTGTNTGELFF
TRBJ2-7,few,NA,TRBV27,TGTGCCAGCAGTTTAGGGGCTAGAGACTTCCTCAACGAGCAGTACTTC,CASSLGARDFLNEQYF
TRBJ2-5,NA,NA,TRBV7-7,TGTGCCAGCAGCTTGGGAAGGGGTCAAGAGACCCAGTACTTC,CASSLGRGQETQYF
TRBJ1-5,few,NA,TRBV29-1,TGCAGCGTCAAAGGACAGAGCAATCAGCCCCAGCATTTT,CSVKGQSNQPQHF
TRBJ1-1,NA,TRBD1,TRBV6-1,TGTGCCAGCAGTGAGGGACAGACCTTCATGAACACTGAAGCTTTCTTT,CASSEGQTFMNTEAFF
TRBJ2-3,NA,TRBD2,TRBV27,TGTGCCAGCAGTCCTCGGACTAGCGGGGTCACAGATACGCAGTATTTT,CASSPRTSGVTDTQYF
TRBJ1-2,NA,NA,TRBV6-5,TGTGCCAGCAGTTACACGCGACGGGGGTATAACTATGGCTACACCTTC,CASSYTRRGYNYGYTF
TRBJ2-7,NA,TRBD1,TRBV4-1,TGCGCCAGCAGCCAAGGACAGGGCGCCTACGAGCAGTACTTC,CASSQGQGAYEQYF
TRBJ1-1,few,NA,TRBV19,TGTGCCAGTAGTAATGTGGACAGCTTGAACACTGAAGCTTTCTTT,CASSNVDSLNTEAFF
TRBJ1-5,NA,NA,TRBV19,TGTGCCAGTGAAGATGACAGTAGCAATCAGCCCCAGCATTTT,CASEDDSSNQPQHF
TRBJ1-1,NA,NA,TRBV18,TGTGCCAGCTCACCAGATGGGGCTAGGCGGACTGAAGCTTTCTTT,CASSPDGARRTEAFF
TRBJ2-7,few,TRBD2,TRBV10-3,TGTGCCATCGGCGGGACTAGCGTTCTAAGCTCCTACGAGCAGTACTTC,CAIGGTSVLSSYEQYF
TRBJ1-2,few,NA,TRBV2,TGTGCCAGCAGTGGACTACGGGGGGCTAACTATGGCTACACCTTC,CASSGLRGANYGYTF
TRBJ1-1,NA,NA,TRBV5-4,TGTGCCAGCAGCCCGTTGGGAGGGAGCACTGAAGCTTTCTTT,CASSPLGGSTEAFF
TRBJ2-7,few,NA,TRBV6-1,TGTGCCAGCAGTGAAGAGCTGACAGTGGACGTGGGCTTTGGGTACGAGCAGTACTTC,CASSEELTVDVGFGYEQYF
TRBJ2-7,few,TRBD2,TRBV9,TGTGCCAGCAGCGTAGGATTAGCGGGAGGGCCCCAGCGAGAGCAGTACTTC,CASSVGLAGGPQREQYF
TRBJ2-3,once,NA,TRBV7-6,TGTGCCAGCAGCCGAACCCGCCCGGGAAGCACAGATACGCAGTATTTT,CASSRTRPGSTDTQYF
TRBJ1-4,few,NA,TRBV15,TGTGCCACCAGCGTCTTGGACTACCCAACTAATGAAAAACTGTTTTTT,CATSVLDYPTNEKLFF
TRBJ1-2,few,NA,TRBV7-9,TGTGCCAGCAGCTTAGAGCGTCGGCAGGGCGGCTATGGCTACACCTTC,CASSLERRQGGYGYTF
TRBJ1-1,NA,NA,TRBV20-1,TGCAGTGCTCTCAGAAACACTGAAGCTTTCTTT,CSALRNTEAFF
TRBJ2-7,few,TRBD1,TRBV5-1,TGCGCCAGCAGCGTAGGGACAGGGCTAAACGAGCAGTACTTC,CASSVGTGLNEQYF
TRBJ2-4,few,NA,TRBV6-6,TGTGCCAGCAGTTCGAGGGACATTCAGTACTTC,CASSSRDIQYF
TRBJ1-2,NA,NA,TRBV7-2,TGTGCCAGCACCACCCTGGGGGGGATCGCCAACTATGGCTACACCTTC,CASTTLGGIANYGYTF
TRBJ2-1,NA,NA,TRBV27,TGTGCCAGCAGTCAAGGTACAGGTGGATCCTACAATGAGCAGTTCTTC,CASSQGTGGSYNEQFF
TRBJ2-3,few,NA,TRBV6-5,TGTGCCAGCAGAGTCCTGGGCTCCACAGATACGCAGTATTTT,CASRVLGSTDTQYF